At least ten counts were recorded for the clone carrying this T cell receptor (beta chain). Its antigen is currently unknown. Graves' hyperthyroidism was deemed stable given no ophthalmopathy progression within 18 months. Not enrolled were patients with uncontrolled infection, other autoimmune disease, pregnancy or lactation. These data are taken from a study of T cells in Graves' hyperthyroidism and ophthalmopathy. Study outcomes and limitations: In the analysis, a 13 V-J model separated ophthalmopathy from stable hyperthyroidism. Among thyroid clonotypes expanded above 0.001, most also appeared in blood.

V gave up 3 bases and J gave up 2 bases, with 12 bases separating them. The CDR3 contains 15 residues. The germline CDR1 and CDR2 sequences are SGHRS and YFSETQ. TCR beta CDR3 region amplification was performed from RNA transcripts. Using the HTBI primer set, a first-round RT-PCR was run on the TCR CDR3. Each CDR3 protein is one row after TCRdb ran MiXCR on the multiplex PCR reads. The top ten hold approximately 8.4% of the sample, which has about 580,000 distinct CDR3 sequences, about 45% seen once. The TCR originated in a woman aged 18-29 years with Graves' hyperthyroidism. Sequenced material: peripheral blood or thyroid tissue (not recorded which). The chain couples TRBV5-1 to TRBJ1-5; maybe TRBD1 (6 bases). CDR3 in amino acids: CASSSTGSGNQPQHF. As DNA, the CDR3 is TGCGCCAGCAGCTCAACAGGGTCCGGCAATCAGCCCCAGCATTTT. Variable domain in full (rest from reference TRBV5-1 and TRBJ1-5): KAGVTQTPRYLIKTRGQQVTLSCSPISGHRSVSWYQQTPGQGLQFLFEYFSETQRNKGNFPGRFSGRQFSNSRSEMNVSTLELGDSALYLCASSSTGSGNQPQHFGDGTRLSIL.